This T cell receptor beta chain was sequenced for a study of blood T cell repertoires in COVID-19 (TCRdb year 2020). Study-level background: Samples covering the acute and convalescent phases of COVID-19 were provided by collaborators in the United States, Italy and Spain. The material from the prospective study consisted of cDNA or gDNA derived from T cells, B-cell-depleted T cells, or PBMCs. The dataset comprised deeply sampled blood TCRbeta repertoires from subjects exposed to, actively infected with, or recovered from COVID-19. The repertoires were made available in a free public database intended to serve as a resource for research on the immune response to SARS-CoV-2. Samples were obtained from the ongoing ImmuneRACE study (first 160 participants) and from over 1,000 subjects provided by 6 global collaborators. A de-identified subject ID, COVID-19 status, age in years and sex were almost always included in the sample metadata. Where available, HLA class I and class II types were obtained from metadata supplied by the sample provider rather than from assay-based typing.

What the authors observed across the whole study: Clinical and demographic metadata were provided uncurated, with the amount varying by source and participant.

V is trimmed back by 4 bases and J by 8 bases, and the junction contains 5 bases that no gene match accounts for. Via the germline V gene (reference sequence), CDR1 is LNHDA and CDR2 SQIVND. The cysteine opens and the phenylalanine closes a CDR3 of 13 amino acids. The retained sequence is limited to the CDR3, 39 bases, with the frame set at the first base. Collaborating institutions collected whole blood in K2EDTA tubes following their own protocols. Collaborator samples were shipped for TCRbeta analysis as frozen whole blood, isolated PBMCs, or DNA extracted from either sample type. TCRbeta CDR3 regions were amplified from genomic DNA by means of the immunoSEQ Assay, a bias-controlled multiplex PCR. The authors processed their data as follows. The number of nucleated cells in each sample was estimated by amplification of reference gene primers within the assay. To quantify the absolute abundance of each unique TCRbeta CDR3 rearrangement, sequence reads were collapsed and filtered. For each sample, productive Simpson clonality was calculated as the square root of Simpson's diversity index across productive rearrangements. TCRdb carries this immuneACCESS record with in-frame sequences only. Its versions omit some clonotypes, under half of them owing to an unresolved V gene in the studies checked, with the rest unexplained. The D gene and trimming were derived from the DNA, and the V and J assignments and clone size from that table. The sample table holds about 200,000 clones, of which 80% were seen once. The top ten constitute 5.1% of the sample.

A note on this clone: What this receptor recognizes is not known. Per-base qualities were not stored, and no clone one base away is much larger.

Sequences were obtained from peripheral blood. The chain is assembled from TRBV19 and TRBJ2-4, with 7 bases aligning to TRBD1. This sequence was found in a human donor in a cohort sampled during active COVID-19. The CDR3 corresponds to CASSTRQGHIQYF. The nucleotide sequence reads as follows: TGTGCCAGTAGTACCAGACAGGGACACATTCAGTACTTC.